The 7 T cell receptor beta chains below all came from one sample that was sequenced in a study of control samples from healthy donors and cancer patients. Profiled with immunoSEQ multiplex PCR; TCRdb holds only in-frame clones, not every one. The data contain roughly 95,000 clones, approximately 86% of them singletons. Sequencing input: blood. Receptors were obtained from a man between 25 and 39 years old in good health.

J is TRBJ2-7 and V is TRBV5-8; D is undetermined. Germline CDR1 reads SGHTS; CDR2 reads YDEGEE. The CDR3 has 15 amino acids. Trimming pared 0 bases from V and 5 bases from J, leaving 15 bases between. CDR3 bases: TGTGCCAGCAGCTTGGCCTACATCCTGATCCACGAGCAGTACTTC. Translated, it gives CASSLAYILIHEQYF.

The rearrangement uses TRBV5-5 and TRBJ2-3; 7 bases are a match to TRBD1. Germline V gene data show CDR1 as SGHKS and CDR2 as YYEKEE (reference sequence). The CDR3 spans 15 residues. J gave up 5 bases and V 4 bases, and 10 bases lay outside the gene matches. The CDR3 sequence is CASSQDRVWVDTQYF. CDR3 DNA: TGTGCCAGCAGCCAAGACAGGGTCTGGGTAGATACGCAGTATTTT.

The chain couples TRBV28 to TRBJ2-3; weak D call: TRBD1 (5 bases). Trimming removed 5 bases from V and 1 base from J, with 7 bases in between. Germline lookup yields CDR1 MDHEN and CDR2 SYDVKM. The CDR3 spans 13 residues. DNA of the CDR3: TGTGCCAGCAGTAGGGGCGGCACAGATACGCAGTATTTT. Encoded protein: CASSRGGTDTQYF.

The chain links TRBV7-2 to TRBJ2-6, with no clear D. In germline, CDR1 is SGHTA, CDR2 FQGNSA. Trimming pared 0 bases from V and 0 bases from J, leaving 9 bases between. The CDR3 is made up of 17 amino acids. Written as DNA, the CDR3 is TGTGCCAGCAGCTTAGCGTTCCTTGGCTCTGGGGCCAACGTCCTGACTTTC. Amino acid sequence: CASSLAFLGSGANVLTF.

CDR3 DNA sequence: TGTGCCAGCAGCTTAGCGATAGGGCGGGGCCGGTCGGGCTACACCTTC. Its protein product is CASSLAIGRGRSGYTF. The chain carries TRBV7-9 and TRBJ1-2; the D gene is possibly TRBD1 (5 bases). The CDR3 runs 16 residues. Trimming took off 0 bases at V and 8 bases at J, with 19 bases between the two ends. CDR1 and CDR2 from the germline V gene are SEHNR and FQNEAQ (reference sequence).

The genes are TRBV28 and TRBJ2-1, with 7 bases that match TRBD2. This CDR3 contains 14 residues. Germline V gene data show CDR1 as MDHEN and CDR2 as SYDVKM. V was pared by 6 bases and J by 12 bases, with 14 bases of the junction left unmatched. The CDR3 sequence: CASRTGTNTPGQFF. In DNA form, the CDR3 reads TGTGCCAGCAGAACCGGGACTAACACTCCGGGGCAGTTCTTC. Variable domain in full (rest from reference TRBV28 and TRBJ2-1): DVKVTQSSRYLVKRTGEKVFLECVQDMDHENMFWYRQDPGLGLRLIYFSYDVKMKEKGDIPEGYSVSREKKERFSLILESASTNQTSMYLCASRTGTNTPGQFFGPGTRLTVL.

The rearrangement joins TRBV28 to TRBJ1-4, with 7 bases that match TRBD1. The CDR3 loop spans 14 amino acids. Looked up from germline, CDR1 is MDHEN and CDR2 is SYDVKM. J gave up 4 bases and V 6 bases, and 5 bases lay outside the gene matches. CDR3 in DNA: TGTGCCAGCAGGCGGGACAGTTTTAATGAAAAACTGTTTTTT. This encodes CASRRDSFNEKLFF.